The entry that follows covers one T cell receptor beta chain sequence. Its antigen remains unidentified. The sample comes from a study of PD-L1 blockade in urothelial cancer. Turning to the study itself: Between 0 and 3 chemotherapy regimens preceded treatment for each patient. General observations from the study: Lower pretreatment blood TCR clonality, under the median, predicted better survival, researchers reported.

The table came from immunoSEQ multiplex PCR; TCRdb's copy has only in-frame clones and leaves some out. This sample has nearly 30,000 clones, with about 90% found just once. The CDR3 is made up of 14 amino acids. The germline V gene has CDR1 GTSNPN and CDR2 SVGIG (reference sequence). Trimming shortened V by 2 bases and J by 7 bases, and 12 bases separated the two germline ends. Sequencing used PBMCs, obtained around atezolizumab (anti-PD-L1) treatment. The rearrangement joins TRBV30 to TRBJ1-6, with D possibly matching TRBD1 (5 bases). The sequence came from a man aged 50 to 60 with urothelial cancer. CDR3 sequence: CAWSSDSYNSPLHF. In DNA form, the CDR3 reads TGTGCCTGGAGTTCTGACAGCTACAATTCACCCCTCCACTTT.